Sequencing of this TCR beta chain was carried out in a study of T cells in Graves' hyperthyroidism and ophthalmopathy. Study-wide results and limits: The authors' 13 V-J model separated ophthalmopathy from stable hyperthyroidism. The model's output predicted ophthalmopathy at a median of around 6.9 months prior to onset. Blood also held most thyroid clonotypes expanded beyond 0.001.

Trimming removed 3 bases from V and 4 bases from J; junction bases left unmatched: 3. CDR3 length: 13 amino acids. Germline V gene sequence: CDR1 SQVTM, CDR2 ANQGSEA. For ophthalmopathy patients, the Clinical Activity Score was at least 3 and the NOSPECS grade at least 4; duration was under 3 months. In the case of this clonotype: The antigen is not known.

It was RNA transcripts that yielded the amplified TCR beta CDR3 regions. The study used the HTBI primer set for a first-round RT-PCR of the TCR CDR3. TCRdb independently ran MiXCR on the multiplex PCR reads; one entry per CDR3 protein. The sample has approximately 400,000 distinct CDR3 sequences; over 12% are singletons. The sequenced material came from blood. The chain carries TRBV29-1 and TRBJ2-7; 10 nucleotides line up with TRBD1. The source of this sequence is a man in his forties or fifties with Graves' ophthalmopathy. The CDR3 protein is CSVETGGVYEQYF. In nucleotides, the CDR3 is TGCAGCGTTGAGACAGGGGGCGTTTACGAGCAGTACTTC.